These 31 T cell receptor beta chains originate from one sample sequenced in a study of T cell repertoires and HLA-DP antigens. Sample label explained: CD137+ CD4 T cells sorted after culture with HeLa expressing allogeneic HLA-DP. Retrovirally transduced HeLa cells with HLA-DPA1/DPB1, HLA-DM, invariant chain and CD80 served as stimulators. CD4+ cells expanded for around 15 days were restimulated roughly a day with allogeneic-DPB1 HeLa cells. The table came from immunoSEQ multiplex PCR; TCRdb's copy has only in-frame clones and leaves some out. The sample has some 700 clones; around three fifths are singletons. The source material was alloreactive CD137+ CD4+ T cells from cultured PBMCs. Documented subset: CD137+ CD4+ cells sorted after less than 25 h restimulation with the allogeneic HLA-DP-expressing HeLa cells. These TCRs come from a woman aged 18-30 years in good health and CMV-seronegative.

This chain links TRBV5-8 with TRBJ2-4; D is possibly TRBD1 (5 bases). CDR1 and CDR2 (germline): SGHTS, YDEGEE. V lost 6 bases to trimming and J lost 0 bases, with 22 bases between them. The CDR3 has 18 residues. CDR3 sequence (DNA): TGTGCCAGCACCAGGGCTCGATTCGTACCCCTAGCCAAAAACATTCAGTACTTC. This encodes CASTRARFVPLAKNIQYF. Full variable domain (outside the CDR3, taken from reference TRBV5-8 and TRBJ2-4): EAGVTQSPTHLIKTRGQQATLRCSPISGHTSVYWYQQALGLGLQFLLWYDEGEERNRGNFPPRFSGRQFPNYSSELNVNALELEDSALYLCASTRARFVPLAKNIQYFGAGTRLSVL.

Sample share makes this clone large (0.1 to 1%). The chain couples TRBV4-1 to TRBJ2-3; 12 bases are shared with TRBD2. This CDR3 spans 18 amino acids. Trimming took 3 bases from V and 2 from J; bases not matched to a gene: 9. Germline values: CDR1 MGHRA, CDR2 YSYEKL. In DNA form, the CDR3 reads TGCGCCAGCAGCCATAGGATGGGGACTAGCGGGTTCACAGATACGCAGTATTTT. This translates into CASSHRMGTSGFTDTQYF.

This clone is hyperexpanded within its sample. The sample contains more than one DNA sequence encoding this CDR3. V gene TRBV18 combines with J gene TRBJ2-3; D not resolved. The ends were cut back, 2 bases at V and 2 bases at J, with 2 bases in the middle. Germline lookup yields CDR1 KGHSH and CDR2 LQKENI. This CDR3 spans 12 amino acids. CDR3 nucleotide sequence: TGTGCCAGCTCACCATCCACAGATACGCAGTATTTT. Amino acid sequence: CASSPSTDTQYF.

This sequence joins TRBV6-5 and TRBJ2-7; D remains unclear. Trimming pared 6 bases from V and 0 bases from J, leaving 12 bases between. The CDR3 has 14 amino acids. Germline values: CDR1 MNHEY, CDR2 SVGAGI. CDR3 DNA sequence: TGTGCCAGCAGCCGGACGTCCAGCTCCTACGAGCAGTACGTC. Translation: CASSRTSSSYEQYV.

This clone has only a few counts. The chain links TRBV7-2 to TRBJ2-3, with D maybe TRBD1 (5 bases). CDR1 is SGHTA and CDR2 is FQGNSA in the germline V gene. V shed 4 bases and J shed 4 bases, with 9 bases lying between them. This CDR3 contains 13 residues. The CDR3 bases are TGTGCCAGCAGCTCCAGGGTGGCAGATACGCAGTATTTT. This gives the protein CASSSRVADTQYF.

By share of the sample, this clone is hyperexpanded. The chain combines TRBV5-1 with TRBJ2-5, with D possibly TRBD1 on 6 matching bases. Germline loops: CDR1 SGHRS, CDR2 YFSETQ. Between the trimmed V and J ends, which lost 3 bases and 1 base, there was a span of 13 bases. The CDR3 consists of 15 residues. CDR3 sequence (DNA): TGCGCCAGCAGCTATACAGGGATGGGCCAAGAGACCCAGTACTTC. The encoded protein is CASSYTGMGQETQYF.

The genes are TRBV28 and TRBJ2-5; TRBD1 might be the D (6 bases). The V gene lost 8 bases and the J gene lost 0 bases, with 10 bases spanning the gap. CDR1 is MDHEN, CDR2 SYDVKM, per germline. The CDR3 has 13 amino acids. DNA for the CDR3: TGTGCCAGCGAACCAGGGGACCAAGAGACCCAGTACTTC. Its translation: CASEPGDQETQYF.

V usage is TRBV19 and J usage is TRBJ2-3; D remains unclear. The V gene lost 5 bases and the J gene lost 1 base, with 4 bases spanning the gap. The CDR3 contains 12 residues. Germline V gene sequence: CDR1 LNHDA, CDR2 SQIVND (reference sequence). The CDR3 spells CASSPRTDTQYF. As DNA, the CDR3 is TGTGCCAGTAGTCCCCGCACAGATACGCAGTATTTT. Based on the CDR3 plus reference TRBV19 and TRBJ2-3, the full variable domain is DGGITQSPKYLFRKEGQNVTLSCEQNLNHDAMYWYRQDPGQGLRLIYYSQIVNDFQKGDIAEGYSVSREKKESFPLTVTSAQKNPTAFYLCASSPRTDTQYFGPGTRLTVL.

This chain connects TRBV6-5 to TRBJ2-7, with D perhaps TRBD1 or TRBD2 (5 bases each). Trimming cost V 4 bases and J 0 bases, with 13 bases left between them. This CDR3 contains 15 residues. In germline, CDR1 is MNHEY, CDR2 SVGAGI. The CDR3 sequence is CASSSGRFVSYEQYV. In nucleotides, the CDR3 is TGTGCCAGCAGTTCGGGACGTTTCGTCTCCTACGAGCAGTACGTC.

The chain recombines TRBV28 with TRBJ1-3; 7 positions agree with TRBD1. This CDR3 spans 15 amino acids. CDR1 is MDHEN, CDR2 SYDVKM, per germline. The V and J ends lost 5 bases and 1 base, in that order; junction bases with no gene match: 5. The DNA of the CDR3 is TGTGCCAGCAGTGTACAGGGGACTTCTGGAAACACCATATATTTT. This gives the protein CASSVQGTSGNTIYF.

The rearrangement uses TRBV25-1 and TRBJ1-2; weak D call: TRBD1 (6 bases). The CDR3 runs to 16 residues. Trimming cost V 4 bases and J 2 bases, with 17 bases left between them. The germline CDR1 and CDR2 sequences are MGHDK and SYGVNS. The CDR3 sequence: CASSGARGGRNYGYTF. CDR3 nucleotides: TGTGCCAGCAGTGGGGCTCGGGGGGGCCGAAACTATGGCTACACCTTC.

This chain connects TRBV7-8 to TRBJ2-1, with 9 positions matching TRBD1. In germline, CDR1 is SGHVS, CDR2 FQNEAQ. This CDR3 has 14 amino acids. V gave up 4 bases and J gave up 10 bases; unmatched junction bases: 8. The CDR3 loop is CASSYPGQGREQFF. Here the CDR3 DNA reads TGTGCCAGCAGCTACCCGGGACAGGGTCGGGAGCAGTTCTTC.

The V gene is TRBV5-4, the J gene TRBJ2-3; D is unresolved. Trimming removed 2 bases from V and 2 bases from J, with 12 bases in between. The CDR3 totals 15 residues. CDR1 SGHNT and CDR2 YYREEE come from the germline V gene (reference sequence). CDR3 DNA sequence: TGTGCCAGCAGCTTTATGGGATTTGCCACAGATACGCAGTATTTT. Its translation: CASSFMGFATDTQYF.

The chain carries TRBV5-4 and TRBJ1-2; a possible D gene is TRBD1 (5 bases). The germline gives CDR1 SGHNT, CDR2 YYREEE (reference sequence). Trimming shortened V by 6 bases and J by 8 bases, and 17 bases separated the two germline ends. This CDR3 has 13 residues. This CDR3 is CASNTDWGGGYTF. Written as DNA, the CDR3 is TGTGCCAGCAACACGGACTGGGGCGGGGGCTACACCTTC.

This clone is termed large. The chain recombines TRBV13 with TRBJ2-7, with D hard to call. Germline V lookup: CDR1 PRHDT, CDR2 FYEKMQ (reference sequence). The CDR3 sequence is 14 residues long. With 0 bases removed from V and 3 bases from J, the gap between germline ends came to 9 bases. The CDR3 region is CASSLGGSLYEQYF. The CDR3 coding sequence is TGTGCCAGCAGCTTAGGGGGCAGCCTCTACGAGCAGTACTTC.

The rearrangement links TRBV5-4 to TRBJ2-3; D not resolved. Trimming shortened V by 4 bases and J by 0 bases, and 6 bases separated the two germline ends. The CDR3 loop spans 13 amino acids. CDR1 is SGHNT and CDR2 is YYREEE in the germline V gene (reference sequence). CDR3 in DNA: TGTGCCAGCAGCCGGCCCAGCACAGATACGCAGTATTTT. Translation gives CASSRPSTDTQYF.

The chain uses TRBV11-2 and TRBJ1-2, with D perhaps TRBD1 (6 bases). CDR1 is SGHAT, CDR2 FQNNGV, per germline. The CDR3 consists of 14 residues. V was cut by 8 bases and J by 8 bases, with 21 bases left in between. The CDR3 DNA sequence: TGTGCCAGCGGGATCTCGACAGGCTCGCGCGGCTACACCTTC. This encodes CASGISTGSRGYTF.

The J gene is TRBJ2-6, the V gene TRBV6-6; 7 bases are shared with TRBD2. From germline, CDR1 is MNHNY and CDR2 SVGAGI (reference sequence). V lost 7 bases and J lost 7; bases outside the gene matches: 10. This CDR3 spans 15 amino acids. The CDR3 nucleotides read TGTGCCAGCAACCTAGGTTCGGGGGGAGCCAACGTCCTGACTTTC. Its translation: CASNLGSGGANVLTF.

Sample share makes this clone large. This rearrangement joins TRBV11-2 to TRBJ2-7; no firm D call. Trimming removed 0 bases at V and 4 bases at J, with 7 bases between. The CDR3 contains 13 residues. Germline CDR1 reads SGHAT; CDR2 reads FQNNGV. The CDR3 loop is CASSLDPRYEQYF. The CDR3 DNA is TGTGCCAGCAGCTTAGATCCCAGATACGAGCAGTACTTC.

This clone was recorded a few times. The gene calls are TRBV5-4 and TRBJ2-7; D is ambiguous. Germline V gene data show CDR1 as SGHNT and CDR2 as YYREEE (reference sequence). The CDR3 has 13 amino acids. Trimming removed 2 bases at V and 4 bases at J, with 10 bases between. This chain's CDR3 is CASSLDPRYEQYF. Here the CDR3 DNA reads TGTGCCAGCAGCTTAGATCCCAGATACGAGCAGTACTTC.

The V and J genes are TRBV7-8 and TRBJ1-6, with 9 bases that match TRBD1. The CDR3 has 14 residues. CDR1 and CDR2 from the germline V gene are SGHVS and FQNEAQ. With V trimmed by 4 bases and J by 9 bases, 4 bases remained unmatched. The CDR3 reads CASSSGQGGSPLHF. The CDR3 nucleotides are TGTGCCAGCAGCTCGGGACAGGGAGGTTCACCCCTCCACTTT.

The chain links TRBV7-9 to TRBJ2-3, with 10 bases aligning to TRBD1. From germline, CDR1 is SEHNR and CDR2 FQNEAQ (reference sequence). Trimming took 4 bases from V and 2 from J; bases not matched to a gene: 15. The CDR3 extends over 19 amino acids. The CDR3 region is CASSSTPGQGTPYTDTQYF. The CDR3 DNA reads TGTGCCAGCAGCTCAACGCCGGGACAGGGGACTCCTTACACAGATACGCAGTATTTT.

J is TRBJ1-4 and V is TRBV7-8; D remains ambiguous. This CDR3 spans 12 amino acids. V was trimmed by 4 bases and J by 7 bases, leaving 7 bases between them. Germline values: CDR1 SGHVS, CDR2 FQNEAQ. The CDR3, as DNA: TGTGCCAGCAGCTCCCTCGGTGAAAAACTGTTTTTT. Translated: CASSSLGEKLFF.

The chain carries TRBV9 and TRBJ2-6; 9 bases align to TRBD1. The CDR3 has 21 residues. Germline V gives CDR1 SGDLS, CDR2 YYNGEE. V shed 3 bases and J 0 bases; nucleotides not matched to a gene: 16. The CDR3 DNA reads TGTGCCAGCAGCGCGTCCCTGTTCCGGGACAGGGTTGGCTCTGGGGCCAACGTCCTGACTTTC. This sequence encodes CASSASLFRDRVGSGANVLTF.

The rearrangement joins TRBV7-5 to TRBJ1-3. TRBV7-5 is assigned pseudogene status. The CDR3 length is 20 residues. The CDR3 nucleotides read TGTGCCAGAAGCTCGAAGTCTCACAGGGGAGGGTCAGGCGGAGGAAACACCATATATTTT. The encoded protein is CARSSKSHRGGSGGGNTIYF.

The chain uses TRBV29-1 and TRBJ1-2; D may be TRBD1 (5 bases). Trimming pared 4 bases from V and 0 bases from J, leaving 18 bases between. The CDR3 spans 16 residues. Germline values: CDR1 SQVTM, CDR2 ANQGSEA. This chain's CDR3 is CSVARDPNKANYGYTF. CDR3 in DNA: TGCAGCGTTGCCCGGGACCCTAATAAAGCTAACTATGGCTACACCTTC.

In this sample, this clone turned up a few times. This rearrangement joins TRBV12-5 to TRBJ2-5; 7 bases agree with TRBD1. J lost 9 bases, V lost 8 bases, and 12 bases had no gene match. Germline V gene lookup returns CDR1 LGHNT and CDR2 FRNRAP. This CDR3 comprises 13 residues. The CDR3 loop is CASRRQGEVAQYF. The CDR3 DNA reads TGTGCTAGTAGAAGGCAGGGGGAAGTGGCCCAGTACTTC.

Here the CDR3 reads CASSERRLAGDTQYF. The DNA of the CDR3 is TGCGCCAGCAGTGAGAGGAGACTAGCGGGAGATACGCAGTATTTT. The rearrangement uses TRBV10-1 and TRBJ2-3, with 10 bases fitting TRBD2. V shed 2 bases, J shed 5 bases, and the junction held 4 bases outside the gene matches. Germline V lookup: CDR1 WNHNN, CDR2 SYGVQD (reference sequence). The CDR3 runs to 15 residues.

This clone was counted a few times. This sequence joins TRBV18 and TRBJ1-5, with TRBD1 matching 10 bases. CDR1 KGHSH and CDR2 LQKENI come from the germline V gene. V dropped 2 bases and J dropped 4; count of bases not matched to a gene: 2. The CDR3 runs to 15 residues. This CDR3 reads CASSPMGQGNQPQHF. CDR3 in DNA: TGTGCCAGCTCACCAATGGGACAGGGGAATCAGCCCCAGCATTTT.

By share, this clone ranks as large (0.1 to 1%). V is TRBV28 and J is TRBJ1-2; TRBD1 aligns across 7 bases. The CDR3 consists of 15 residues. Germline trimming cut 5 bases from V and 4 bases from J; bases unmatched to any gene: 10. The germline gives CDR1 MDHEN, CDR2 SYDVKM. CDR3 loop: CASSQIDRDFYGYTF. CDR3 DNA: TGTGCCAGCAGTCAGATTGACAGGGACTTCTATGGCTACACCTTC.

This clone counts as large. This sample includes further DNA sequences coding for the same CDR3. The chain has TRBV11-2 and TRBJ2-3, with D perhaps TRBD1 (8 bases). This CDR3 has 17 residues. CDR1 is SGHAT and CDR2 is FQNNGV in the germline V gene. V was clipped by 2 bases and J by 3 bases, with 18 bases between them. The CDR3 loop is CASSLRTGWGGTDTQYF. For the CDR3, the DNA is TGTGCCAGCAGCTTAAGGACAGGGTGGGGGGGGACAGATACGCAGTATTTT.